This TCR beta chain came from a study of cytomegalovirus exposure and HLA in healthy donors. V gave up 3 bases and J gave up 4 bases; unmatched junction bases: 17. Germline assignment: CDR1 LNHDA and CDR2 SQIVND (reference sequence). The CDR3 spans 18 residues. This clone has just one count. The study ran its PCR with 60 Vbeta and 13 Jbeta primers. Only in-frame clones appear in the TCRdb table, and some are missing; sequencing was by immunoSEQ multiplex PCR. The sample has 100,000 to 150,000 clones, under 80% seen once. The sample consisted of PBMCs. The rearrangement uses TRBV19 and TRBJ1-2; 7 nucleotides agree with TRBD1. The origin of this receptor is a man between 35 and 55 years old in good health and CMV-seropositive. The CDR3 protein is CASSIPKTGTAGGYGYTF. CDR3 in DNA: TGTGCCAGTAGTATCCCGAAGACAGGGACGGCAGGGGGCTATGGCTACACCTTC.